This T cell receptor beta chain was sequenced during a study of blood T cell repertoires in COVID-19. For the study at large: Samples came from the United States, Italy and Spain, spanning acute and convalescent COVID-19. The analysed material was cDNA or gDNA that came from T cells, B-cell-depleted T cells, or PBMCs.

In germline, CDR1 is LNHDA, CDR2 SQIVND (reference sequence). The CDR3 extends over 16 amino acids. With 3 bases removed from V and 4 bases from J, the gap between germline ends came to 17 bases. Profiled with immunoSEQ multiplex PCR; TCRdb holds only in-frame clones, not every one. Among 130,000 to 150,000 clones listed, around 79% were seen once. This sequence originates from a man in his 60s with acute or convalescent COVID-19. This sequence joins TRBV19 and TRBJ2-3; D is possibly TRBD1 (6 bases). Sequencing was performed on peripheral blood. CDR3 region: CASSITQGSSPDTQYF. CDR3 DNA: TGTGCCAGTAGTATCACTCAGGGGAGTTCCCCAGATACGCAGTATTTT.